This T cell receptor (beta chain) is drawn from a study of beta chain features in type 1 diabetes. This CDR3 contains 11 residues. Germline CDR1 reads MDHEN; CDR2 reads SYDVKM. Trimming shortened V by 3 bases and J by 7 bases, and 4 bases separated the two germline ends. As to this clone: The antigen is unknown. This specimen includes other DNA sequences encoding the same CDR3.

Every bit of the isolated RNA underwent reverse transcription, so sequencing read expressed TCRB transcripts. Profiling relied on immunoSEQ multiplex PCR, and the TCRdb table lists in-frame clones only, not all of them. Here the sample spans 600,000 to 650,000 clones, about 16% being singletons. The study's findings and limits: Type 1 diabetes patients showed a moderate but significant shortening of TCRB CDR3s in all four CD4+ subsets.

This rearrangement joins TRBV28 to TRBJ2-1; D ambiguous. The origin of this receptor is a man in his late teens or twenties in good health. The sample consisted of naive CD4+ T cells from blood. CDR3 coding DNA: TGTGCCAGCAGTTTTAGGAATGAGCAGTTCTTC. Translated, it gives CASSFRNEQFF.